The rows below give T cell receptor beta chains drawn from one sample of a study of shared clonotypes between healthy human individuals. Only in-frame clones appear in the TCRdb table, and some are missing; sequencing was by immunoSEQ multiplex PCR. The sample has around 79,000 clones, about 64% seen once. The sequenced sample consisted of memory CD8+ T cells sorted from blood. Receptors were obtained from a man between 25 and 39 years old in good health. The CDR3 runs from the conserved cysteine through the conserved F or W. The D gene is left open where the match is weak. Size is stated for part of the rows, as once, few or many counts, or as a class when the clone is expanded.

v_gene,j_gene,d_gene,abundance,CDR3nt,CDR3aa
TRBV11-2,TRBJ2-2,.,few,TGTGCCAGCAGCTTTAGTTTTGACCCCACCGGGGAGCTGTTTTTT,CASSFSFDPTGELFF
TRBV19,TRBJ2-7,.,.,TGTGCCAGTCAGGACAACACCTACGAGCAGTACTTC,CASQDNTYEQYF
TRBV4-1,TRBJ2-7,TRBD2,many,TGCGCCAGCAGCGCCGGGACTAGCGCCATCGAGCAGTACTTC,CASSAGTSAIEQYF
TRBV7-9,TRBJ1-1,.,.,TGTGCCAGCTCCCCCCTCGTCACTGAAGCTTTCTTT,CASSPLVTEAFF
TRBV11-2,TRBJ2-7,.,.,TGTGCCAGCAGCCCCTTTCAAGGCCCCAAGGCCTACGAGCAGTACTTC,CASSPFQGPKAYEQYF
TRBV27,TRBJ2-7,.,many,TGTGCCAGCAGTTTATCTGGGTTAGGGCTGACCTACGAGCAGTACTTC,CASSLSGLGLTYEQYF
TRBV4-1,TRBJ1-3,.,many,TGCGCCAGCAGCCAAGATCCCGGGTCTGGAAACACCATATATTTT,CASSQDPGSGNTIYF
TRBV6-1,TRBJ1-2,TRBD1,few,TGTGCCAGCAGTGAAGGGACAGGGGGCTTTGGCTACACCTTC,CASSEGTGGFGYTF
TRBV11-2,TRBJ1-5,.,.,TGTGCCAGCAGCTTAGGGGGGAAGGGTAGGAGCAATCAGCCCCAGCATTTT,CASSLGGKGRSNQPQHF
TRBV27,TRBJ2-1,TRBD2,.,TGTGCCAGCAGTGGGTCGGGGGGGGACAATGAGCAGTTCTTC,CASSGSGGDNEQFF
TRBV6-5,TRBJ2-3,TRBD2,few,TGTGCCAGCAGTTCAACTAGCGGGAGGGGAACAGATACGCAGTATTTT,CASSSTSGRGTDTQYF
TRBV6-1,TRBJ1-2,.,.,TGTGCCAGCAGTGTTTTCTTGCGGGGCTACACCTTC,CASSVFLRGYTF
TRBV6-1,TRBJ1-4,.,few,TGTGCCAGCAGTGAAGCGCTTGGGGCAGGCAATGAAAAACTGTTTTTT,CASSEALGAGNEKLFF
TRBV7-9,TRBJ2-7,TRBD2,.,TGTGCCAGCAGCTCCTTGGGGGTCGGGACTACCCTCTACGAGCAGTACTTC,CASSSLGVGTTLYEQYF
TRBV6-5,TRBJ2-5,.,.,TGTGCCAGCAGTTACTCGATGGCCCAGTACTTC,CASSYSMAQYF
TRBV5-1,TRBJ1-3,TRBD1,.,TGCGCCAGCAGCTTGGCGGACAGGGGGGACACCATATATTTT,CASSLADRGDTIYF
TRBV5-5,TRBJ2-7,.,.,TGTGCCAGCGGTCGGGAGTCCTACGAGCAGTACTTC,CASGRESYEQYF
TRBV25-1,TRBJ2-1,TRBD2,.,TGTGCCAGCAGTGAAGAGGATAGCGGGCTCCACAATGAGCAGTTCTTC,CASSEEDSGLHNEQFF
TRBV25-1,TRBJ2-2,TRBD1,medium-sized,TGTGCCAGCAGAGACGGGACAGGGGAGCAGGGCGGGGAGCTGTTTTTT,CASRDGTGEQGGELFF
TRBV5-4,TRBJ2-2,.,once,TGTGCCAGCAGCTCCGACAGCCGGGCAACCGGGGAGCTGTTTTTT,CASSSDSRATGELFF
TRBV9,TRBJ2-1,.,.,TGTGCCAGCAGCGTAACAAATGAGCAGTTCTTC,CASSVTNEQFF
TRBV18,TRBJ2-3,TRBD2,.,TGTGCCAGCTCGCGGGACTACGGAGGCACAGATACGCAGTATTTT,CASSRDYGGTDTQYF
TRBV30,TRBJ1-1,.,.,TGTGCCCTATCTCGGGGCACTGAAGCTTTCTTT,CALSRGTEAFF
TRBV4-1,TRBJ2-5,.,.,TGCGCCAGCAGCCAAAAGGTAGACTATCAAGAGACCCAGTACTTC,CASSQKVDYQETQYF
TRBV25-1,TRBJ2-7,TRBD2,.,TGTGCCAGCAGTGAATCGGCGGGAGGGCCTAACTACGAGCAGTACTTC,CASSESAGGPNYEQYF
TRBV6-7,TRBJ2-4,.,few,TGTGCCAGCAGTTACTCGACTGGGGCCAAAAACATTCAGTACTTC,CASSYSTGAKNIQYF
TRBV27,TRBJ2-7,.,.,TGTGCCAGCAGTTGGGGACCGATCTCCCCCTACGAGCAGTACTTC,CASSWGPISPYEQYF
TRBV9,TRBJ1-3,.,.,TGTGCCAGCAGCCTGCCGGGACGCTCTGGAAACACCATATATTTT,CASSLPGRSGNTIYF
TRBV27,TRBJ2-7,.,few,TGTGCCAGCAGTATGTCGTCCTCCTACGAGCAGTACTTC,CASSMSSSYEQYF
TRBV25-1,TRBJ2-1,TRBD2,.,TGTGCCAGCAGCACGAATAGGCGGGAGGGCCAGGGTGAGCAGTTCTTC,CASSTNRREGQGEQFF
TRBV19,TRBJ2-3,TRBD1,few,TGTGCCAGTAGTATAATAGTTACAGGGGCGGCAGATACGCAGTATTTT,CASSIIVTGAADTQYF
TRBV19,TRBJ2-1,TRBD2,.,TGTGCCAGTAGTATAGGAGGGAGGGACTACAATGAGCAGTTCTTC,CASSIGGRDYNEQFF
TRBV28,TRBJ2-7,.,.,TGTGCCAGCAGAGTTTTATCCCCCATAAGCGAGCAGTACTTC,CASRVLSPISEQYF
TRBV30,TRBJ2-5,.,.,TGTGCCTGCACCGCGGAGAATCAAGAGACCCAGTACTTC,CACTAENQETQYF
TRBV19,TRBJ2-7,TRBD1,.,TGTGCCAGTAGTCCATTTAGGGGGGCCGGGACAGGGGATCACGAGCAGTACTTC,CASSPFRGAGTGDHEQYF
TRBV6-1,TRBJ2-3,.,many,TGTGCCAGCAGTGAAGTGGTGGCTAGCTCAGATACGCAGTATTTT,CASSEVVASSDTQYF
TRBV11-2,TRBJ1-5,.,.,TGTGCCAGCAGCCCCGGGACAATTAGCAATCAGCCCCAGCATTTT,CASSPGTISNQPQHF
TRBV2,TRBJ2-5,.,.,TGTGCGACACGGGCAAATCTCGAGACCCAGTACTTC,CATRANLETQYF
TRBV9,TRBJ2-3,.,.,TGTGCCAGCAGCGCCTCGTCCGCAGAGGCAGATACGCAGTATTTT,CASSASSAEADTQYF
TRBV5-1,TRBJ1-4,.,.,TGCGCCAGCAGCGGGAGGGGTGTGTCTAATGAAAAACTGTTTTTT,CASSGRGVSNEKLFF
TRBV11-2,TRBJ2-1,TRBD2,many,TGTGCCAGCAGCTTCTCTAGCGGGAGGGCCGATGAGCAGTTCTTC,CASSFSSGRADEQFF
TRBV7-2,TRBJ2-7,.,.,TGTGCCAGCAGCTTGGCTAATTCCTACGAGCAGTACTTC,CASSLANSYEQYF
TRBV4-3,TRBJ1-1,.,many,TGCGCCAGCAGTGATGATGGGATGAACACTGAAGCTTTCTTT,CASSDDGMNTEAFF
TRBV2,TRBJ2-1,TRBD1,.,TGTGCCAGCAGGGGGGGACAGGGCCAAAATGAGCAGTTCTTC,CASRGGQGQNEQFF
TRBV9,TRBJ1-1,.,few,TGTGCCAGCAGCGTAGAGGGTGGTGAAGCTTTCTTT,CASSVEGGEAFF
TRBV7-9,TRBJ2-7,.,.,TGTGCCAGCAGCTTAGTATCCGGGGGTAGCTCCTACGAGCAGTACTTC,CASSLVSGGSSYEQYF
TRBV10-3,TRBJ2-2,.,.,TGTGCCATCAGTGAGTCGAGGGTTACCGGGGAGCTGTTTTTT,CAISESRVTGELFF
TRBV28,TRBJ2-7,TRBD2,.,TGTGCCAGCAGTCCCATAGCGGGAAGCTACGAGCAGTACTTC,CASSPIAGSYEQYF
TRBV6-4,TRBJ2-2,TRBD2,.,TGTGCCAGCAGCCTTGACGGGGCGGGAGTGAACACCGGGGAGCTGTTTTTT,CASSLDGAGVNTGELFF
TRBV7-6,TRBJ2-1,TRBD2,.,TGTGCCAGCAGCTTAGAAGTGGATGGTAGCGGGAGGGCCGGAGAGCAGTTCTTC,CASSLEVDGSGRAGEQFF
TRBV6-5,TRBJ2-7,TRBD1,many,TGTGCCAGCAAAATGTTTTGGGACAGGGCTGATGAGCAGTACTTC,CASKMFWDRADEQYF
TRBV15,TRBJ2-6,.,.,TGTGCCACCTGTCCCAATTGGGGGACTGGGGCCAACGTCCTGACTTTC,CATCPNWGTGANVLTF
TRBV4-2,TRBJ2-5,TRBD1,.,TGTGCCAGCAGCCCTACGGGACAGAACCAAGAGACCCAGTACTTC,CASSPTGQNQETQYF
TRBV25-1,TRBJ1-1,.,.,TGTGCCAGCAGTGACTACGTTGAAGCTTTCTTT,CASSDYVEAFF
TRBV11-2,TRBJ2-1,TRBD1,.,TGTGCCAGCAGCCCCGACAGGGATAACAATGAGCAGTTCTTC,CASSPDRDNNEQFF
TRBV19,TRBJ1-5,.,.,TGTGCCAGTGGGGGGCTGGGGAATCAGCCCCAGCATTTT,CASGGLGNQPQHF
TRBV6-5,TRBJ2-5,TRBD2,.,TGTGCCAGCAGCGGGGGACTAGCGGGAGGGGAGACCCAGTACTTC,CASSGGLAGGETQYF
TRBV6-6,TRBJ1-4,TRBD1,.,TGTGCCAGCAGTGGGACAGGGGGAACTAATGAAAAACTGTTTTTT,CASSGTGGTNEKLFF
TRBV5-4,TRBJ2-1,.,.,TGTGCCAGCAGCTTGGCCGCAGGGACCAATGCGGTCCATGAGCAGTTCTTC,CASSLAAGTNAVHEQFF
TRBV25-1,TRBJ2-2,.,.,TGTGCCAGCAGTCCCGCGGCCGGGGGCGGGGAGCTGTTTTTT,CASSPAAGGGELFF